This T cell receptor (beta chain) was observed in a study of cytomegalovirus exposure and HLA in healthy donors. Study background: Later, an analysis reported that the approximately 120 validation repertoires had used the same platform as the approximately 600 first-cohort repertoires.

Repertoires were generated with immunoSEQ multiplex PCR, while TCRdb's copy carries only in-frame clones and drops some. The data contain over 200,000 clones, around 90% of them singletons. The CDR3 covers 14 residues. From germline, CDR1 is SNHLY and CDR2 FYNNEI. V shed 1 base and J 6 bases; nucleotides not matched to a gene: 4. Overall study results and limits: Many donors shared some public TCRs, even though most TCR sequences were rare. The listing of fewer than 200 TCR beta chains classed them as cytomegalovirus-associated.

This clone came up once. Its antigen is unidentified. The sequencing sample was made of PBMCs. V usage is TRBV2 and J usage is TRBJ1-2, with 8 bases fitting TRBD1. The TCR sequence derives from a woman aged 18-29 years in good health and CMV-seronegative. CDR3 coding DNA: TGTGCCAGCAGTGAAGGGAGGACAGGGAATGGCTACACCTTC. It is translated as CASSEGRTGNGYTF.